This entry concerns a single T cell receptor (beta chain). The sample originates from a study of T cell changes during pregnancy in multiple sclerosis. V was trimmed by 10 bases and J by 1 base, leaving 14 bases between them. This CDR3 is 15 amino acids long. Germline CDR1 reads MNHEY; CDR2 reads SVGAGI. Measured with immunoSEQ multiplex PCR; TCRdb has only the in-frame clones, and not every one. This repertoire shows about 70,000 clones, around 94% found once; its top ten account for 0.58%. This TCR was recovered from a female donor with multiple sclerosis, enrolled in a pregnancy study. The chain uses TRBV6-5 and TRBJ2-6; possibly TRBD2 for D (5 bases). The sequencing used peripheral blood, collected in the third trimester of pregnancy. CDR3 region: CATGRGLSGANVLTF. The CDR3 DNA follows: TGTGCCACCGGCCGGGGTCTTTCTGGGGCCAACGTCCTGACTTTC.